This TCR beta chain originates from a study of blood T cells in healthy people across ages. Study outcomes and limitations: PBMCs that were unsorted prevented a conclusive naive versus antigen-experienced comparison.

The sample holds a few counts of this clonotype. As yet, its antigen is unknown. It was with a sample-barcoded 5' primer and a J-beta primer mix that a second PCR of roughly 7 to 12 cycles was run. One entry per CDR3 protein results from TCRdb running MiXCR on the 5' RACE reads. The sample includes around 1.7 million distinct CDR3 sequences, 28% of them seen just once. Trimming took 5 bases from V and 6 from J, leaving 10 bases between them. CDR3 size: 12 residues. Germline CDR1 reads SGHRS; CDR2 reads YFSETQ. Donation came from healthy Caucasian individuals in Russia who were aged roughly 6 to 95. This chain uses TRBV5-1 with TRBJ2-3; D gene ambiguous. This clonotype was sampled from a young woman in good health. Sequenced: blood. CDR3 DNA sequence: TGCGCCAGCAGAGAGGCTAGGGATACGCAGTATTTT. Its translation is CASREARDTQYF.